This TCR beta chain was sequenced in a study of CD8 T cells in ankylosing spondylitis (dated by TCRdb to about 2017). With respect to the entire study: To find TCR variants linked to disease, the study profiled T cell receptor beta repertoires in ankylosing spondylitis patients and healthy donors. The full study cohort comprised 25 ankylosing spondylitis patients and around 100 healthy donors. Peripheral blood was sampled, and synovial fluid was additionally collected from ankylosing spondylitis patients. Paper-wide results and their limitations: Some TCR beta motif variants had previously been reported in synovial fluid and blood of reactive arthritis patients, which suggested common disease-initiation mechanisms. The disease-linked clones were reported to be significantly enriched in matched synovial fluid samples from ankylosing spondylitis patients. A TCR beta motif made up of eight or nine highly homologous amino acid variants appeared to be characteristic of blood from ankylosing spondylitis patients. In peripheral blood, the disease-linked clones were found at relatively low frequencies and had a CD8+ phenotype.

For sequencing, an Illumina HiSeq 2500 was employed. TCR beta libraries were prepared by quantitative 5'-RACE with molecular barcodes. The original methods were these. To identify disease-linked TCR variants, a new computational method was used, one built on a probabilistic model of VDJ rearrangement. TCRdb's own reprocessing of the public reads used fastp at Q25 and MiXCR and kept productive beta chains. Identical CDR3 protein sequences are pooled into one entry, listed with their most common genes and DNA. The V and J calls here are based on TCRdb, not the publication. The sample profile shows 200,000 to 250,000 distinct CDR3 sequences; roughly 24% of them were found once. Less than 8.5% of the sample belongs to the ten largest clones. Measured from the cysteine to the phenylalanine, the CDR3 is 15 residues long. Only the CDR3 region is kept as DNA, spanning 45 bases read in frame from base 1. The trim is 4 bases for V and 4 bases for J, with a gap of 19 bases between the germline ends. The germline V gene encodes CDR1 DFQATT and CDR2 SNEGSKA (reference sequence).

This clonotype occurred a few times. What this receptor recognizes is not known. No clone much larger than this one lies a single base away; base qualities are absent. The rearranged segments are TRBV20-1 and TRBJ1-2; a weak D assignment points to TRBD1 (5 bases agree). This TCR came from a male donor with ankylosing spondylitis or in good health (not recorded which). The sample comprised blood, either unsorted or a sorted T cell fraction (not recorded which). The nucleotides are TGCAGTGCTACCCAGGGCCGCGGGGCAGCCTATGGCTACACCTTC. The translation is CSATQGRGAAYGYTF.